This entry concerns a single TCR beta chain. Its antigen is unidentified. These data belong to a study of monozygotic twins with inflammatory bowel disease. Study results and caveats: Lower TCRbeta diversity (inverse Simpson) was seen in IBD patients than in healthy co-twins.

Isolation of total RNA was performed on whole blood, with no prior T cell sorting. TCRdb re-called the 5' RACE reads; every CDR3 protein appears as one record, without DNA. The sample totals 150,000 to 200,000 distinct CDR3 sequences. Germline values: CDR1 LNHDA, CDR2 SQIVND (reference sequence). The CDR3 covers 13 residues. The receptor was isolated from a human donor with ulcerative colitis or Crohn's disease, or a healthy co-twin of an affected twin (not recorded which). Specimen: blood. This chain connects TRBV19 to TRBJ2-1; TCRdb's D call of TRBD1 is untestable without DNA. The CDR3 loop reads CASSIDFQGEQFF.